These 14 T cell receptor beta chains originate from one sample sequenced in a study of Graves' ophthalmopathy and Graves' hyperthyroidism. RNA served as the template for amplifying TCR beta CDR3 regions. First-round RT-PCR with HTBI primers preceded a second-round multiplex PCR. TCRdb reanalysed the multiplex PCR reads using MiXCR and keeps one entry per CDR3 protein. The sample records about 1.1 million distinct CDR3 sequences, about 35% being singletons. Sequencing was done on a sample of peripheral blood or thyroid tissue (not recorded which). Receptors were obtained from an adult man with Graves' hyperthyroidism.

The chain recombines TRBV10-3 with TRBJ1-5; D is unresolved. V lost 10 bases to trimming and J lost 0 bases, with 22 bases between them. Germline assignment: CDR1 ENHRY and CDR2 SYGVKD. The CDR3 loop spans 17 amino acids. The CDR3 nucleotides are TGTGCCAGCAGCCAAGGTCAGAACCTATATAGCAATCAGCCCCAGCATTTT. This translates into CASSQGQNLYSNQPQHF.

This clonotype was observed at least ten times. This chain uses TRBV7-2 with TRBJ2-5; no reliable D call. The CDR3 runs 15 residues. Trimming cost V 2 bases and J 5 bases, with 15 bases left between them. Germline-derived CDR1 and CDR2 are SGHTA and FQGNSA. The CDR3 reads CASSLWAAGGETQYF. The CDR3 DNA reads TGTGCCAGCAGCTTATGGGCAGCCGGTGGGGAGACCCAGTACTTC. The full variable domain, completed using reference TRBV7-2 and TRBJ2-5, is GAGVSQSPSNKVTEKGKDVELRCDPISGHTALYWYRQSLGQGLEFLIYFQGNSAPDKSGLPSDRFSAERTGGSVSTLTIQRTQQEDSAVYLCASSLWAAGGETQYFGPGTRLLVL.

This chain links TRBV12-3 or TRBV12-4 with TRBJ1-4, with D possibly being TRBD1 (5 bases). The CDR3 runs to 15 residues. Trimming left V 2 bases short and J 3 bases short, with 10 bases between. The CDR3 sequence is CASSLRQKSNEKLFF. In DNA, the CDR3 is TGTGCCAGCAGTTTAAGACAGAAGTCTAATGAAAAACTGTTTTTT.

The chain carries TRBV6-2 or TRBV6-3 and TRBJ1-1, with TRBD1 identical over 7 bases. Trimming removed 8 bases from V and 8 bases from J; junction bases left unmatched: 11. CDR1 and CDR2 (germline): MNHEY, SVGEGT. This CDR3 spans 13 amino acids. The CDR3 bases are TGTGCCAGCGGTCTTGACAGGGCCTCCGAAGCTTTCTTT. This encodes CASGLDRASEAFF.

The CDR3 DNA follows: TGTGCCAGCAGCTTAGGCGGGAGGGAGAGCGGGGAGCTGTTTTTT. Translation: CASSLGGRESGELFF. V and J are TRBV7-8 and TRBJ2-2; TRBD2 agrees at 9 bases. Germline V gene sequence: CDR1 SGHVS, CDR2 FQNEAQ. The CDR3 sequence is 15 residues long. Germline trimming cut 1 base from V and 7 bases from J; bases unmatched to any gene: 4.

The chain combines TRBV20-1 with TRBJ1-2, with a possible D match to TRBD1 (5 bases). The V gene's germline CDR1 is DFQATT and CDR2 SNEGSKA (reference sequence). Trimming pared 1 base from V and 5 bases from J, leaving 14 bases between. This CDR3 contains 14 residues. CDR3: CSARVGRETYGYTF. CDR3 sequence (DNA): TGCAGTGCTAGAGTGGGCAGGGAGACATATGGCTACACCTTC.

This clonotype was seen more than once but under ten times. The rearrangement uses TRBV7-9 and TRBJ1-4; the D is unclear. Between the trimmed V and J ends, which lost 3 bases and 4 bases, there was a span of 9 bases. CDR3 size: 14 residues. Germline assignment: CDR1 SEHNR and CDR2 FQNEAQ (reference sequence). The CDR3 here is CASSLSPVNEKLFF. CDR3 bases: TGTGCCAGCAGCTTGAGCCCGGTTAATGAAAAACTGTTTTTT.

This clonotype was observed a few times. The gene calls are TRBV19 and TRBJ2-2, with D uncertain. The germline V and J ends were trimmed by 3 bases and 9 bases, with 11 bases remaining between them. The CDR3 is made up of 13 amino acids. From germline, CDR1 is LNHDA and CDR2 SQIVND (reference sequence). DNA of the CDR3: TGTGCCAGTAGTATTGCGGTTGGCCGGGAGCTGTTTTTT. It encodes CASSIAVGRELFF.

The chain combines TRBV28 with TRBJ2-5; D is perhaps TRBD1 (7 bases). This CDR3 has 14 amino acids. CDR1 is MDHEN and CDR2 is SYDVKM in the germline V gene. The V end was cut by 5 bases, the J end by 10 bases, with 20 bases between. CDR3 sequence: CASSPRGAQAGQYF. In DNA form, the CDR3 reads TGTGCCAGCAGTCCCAGGGGGGCCCAAGCGGGCCAGTACTTC.

This clonotype was counted only a few times. This rearrangement joins TRBV6-5 to TRBJ1-3, with D perhaps matching TRBD1 (5 bases). Trimming shortened V by 2 bases and J by 0 bases, and 17 bases separated the two germline ends. CDR1 and CDR2 (germline): MNHEY, SVGAGI. The CDR3 has 18 residues. CDR3 DNA sequence: TGTGCCAGCAGTTACGCAACCGGGGACGGTGGCTCTGGAAACACCATATATTTT. It yields the protein CASSYATGDGGSGNTIYF.

The chain joins TRBV2 to TRBJ1-6; unclear D gene. This CDR3 is 15 amino acids long. The germline V gene has CDR1 SNHLY and CDR2 FYNNEI. The V end was cut by 6 bases, the J end by 7 bases, with 16 bases between. CDR3 nucleotides: TGTGCCAGCAGCGGAGACGGGGTTTCCAATTCACCCCTCCACTTT. It specifies CASSGDGVSNSPLHF.

This clonotype was seen many times. The chain couples TRBV9 to TRBJ2-2; no firm D call. Germline V gene sequence: CDR1 SGDLS, CDR2 YYNGEE. V lost 1 base to trimming and J lost 7 bases, with 11 bases between them. This CDR3 comprises 14 residues. CDR3 residues: CASSVRVGVGELFF. The CDR3 DNA reads as TGTGCCAGCAGCGTACGGGTCGGCGTCGGGGAGCTGTTTTTT.

Many counts were recorded for this clonotype. The V and J genes are TRBV9 and TRBJ1-4; 10 bases are a match to TRBD1. V trimming: 5 bases; J trimming: 7 bases; junction bases outside the gene matches: 5. CDR3 size: 14 residues. CDR1 and CDR2 (germline): SGDLS, YYNGEE. The CDR3 DNA reads TGTGCCAGCAGTCTGGGACAGGGGTTTGAAAAACTGTTTTTT. Encoded protein: CASSLGQGFEKLFF.

This clonotype showed up just a few times. This chain joins TRBV25-1 and TRBJ2-3; unclear D gene. This CDR3 spans 14 amino acids. Germline V gene sequence: CDR1 MGHDK, CDR2 SYGVNS. V was pared by 3 bases and J by 0 bases, with 7 bases between. CDR3: CASSDRTSTDTQYF. The CDR3 coding sequence is TGTGCCAGCAGTGACAGAACTAGCACAGATACGCAGTATTTT.